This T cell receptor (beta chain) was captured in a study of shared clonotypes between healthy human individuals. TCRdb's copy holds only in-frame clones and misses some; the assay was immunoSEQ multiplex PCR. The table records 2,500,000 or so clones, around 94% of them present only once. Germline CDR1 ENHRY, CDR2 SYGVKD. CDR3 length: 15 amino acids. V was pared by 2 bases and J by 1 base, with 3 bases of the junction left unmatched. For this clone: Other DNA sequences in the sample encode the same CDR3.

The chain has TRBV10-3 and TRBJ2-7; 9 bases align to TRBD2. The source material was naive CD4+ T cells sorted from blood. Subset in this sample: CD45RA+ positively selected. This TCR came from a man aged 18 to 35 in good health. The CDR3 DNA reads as TGTGCCATCAGTGAGGGGGCGGGAGGGTCCTACGAGCAGTACTTC. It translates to CAISEGAGGSYEQYF.